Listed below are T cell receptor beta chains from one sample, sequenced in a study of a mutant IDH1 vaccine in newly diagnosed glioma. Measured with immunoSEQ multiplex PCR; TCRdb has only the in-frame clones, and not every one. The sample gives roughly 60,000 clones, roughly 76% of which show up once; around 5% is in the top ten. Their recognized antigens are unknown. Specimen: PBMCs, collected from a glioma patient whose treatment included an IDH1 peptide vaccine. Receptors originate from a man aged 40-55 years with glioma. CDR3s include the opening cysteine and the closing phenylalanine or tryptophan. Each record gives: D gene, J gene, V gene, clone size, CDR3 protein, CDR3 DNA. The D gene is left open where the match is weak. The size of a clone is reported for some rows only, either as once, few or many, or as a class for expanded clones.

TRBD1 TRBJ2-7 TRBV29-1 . CSVPGTGGFEQYF TGCAGCGTCCCCGGGACAGGGGGCTTCGAGCAGTACTTC
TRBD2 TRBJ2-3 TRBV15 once CATLTSGSTDTQYF TGTGCCACCCTAACTAGCGGAAGCACAGATACGCAGTATTTT
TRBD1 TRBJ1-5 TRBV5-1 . CASSSGTGGQPQHF TGCGCCAGCAGTTCCGGGACAGGTGGACAGCCCCAGCATTTT
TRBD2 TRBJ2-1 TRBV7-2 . CASSRTSGSNEQFF TGTGCCAGCAGCCGGACTAGCGGGAGCAATGAGCAGTTCTTC
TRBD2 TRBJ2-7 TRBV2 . CASSDMLAGYEQYF TGTGCCAGCAGTGATATGCTAGCGGGGTACGAGCAGTACTTC
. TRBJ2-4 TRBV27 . CASRFGGRAKNIQYF TGTGCCAGCAGATTTGGGGGCAGGGCCAAAAACATTCAGTACTTC
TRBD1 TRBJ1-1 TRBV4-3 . CASSQGQGARTEAFF TGCGCCAGCAGCCAGGGACAGGGGGCGAGAACTGAAGCTTTCTTT
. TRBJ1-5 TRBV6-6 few CASSSMRGDSNQPQHF TGTGCCAGCAGTTCCATGCGGGGGGATAGCAATCAGCCCCAGCATTTT
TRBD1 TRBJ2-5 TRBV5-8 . CASSLGQGRETQYF TGTGCCAGCAGCTTGGGACAGGGCAGGGAGACCCAGTACTTC
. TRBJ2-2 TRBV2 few CASRGRGELNTGELFF TGTGCCAGCAGGGGAAGAGGGGAGCTGAACACCGGGGAGCTGTTTTTT
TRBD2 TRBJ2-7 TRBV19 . CASSGLAGSYEQYF TGTGCCAGTTCGGGACTAGCGGGCTCCTACGAGCAGTACTTC
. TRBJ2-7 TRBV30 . CAWNLGVGSYEQYF TGTGCCTGGAACCTCGGAGTTGGATCCTACGAGCAGTACTTC
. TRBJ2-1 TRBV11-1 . CASSSTRISSSYNEQFF TGTGCCAGCAGCTCAACCCGGATTTCGAGCTCCTACAATGAGCAGTTCTTC
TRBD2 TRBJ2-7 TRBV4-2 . CASSQAALAGGVYEQYF TGTGCCAGCAGCCAAGCGGCGTTGGCGGGAGGTGTCTACGAGCAGTACTTC
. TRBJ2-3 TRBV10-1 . CTRKCCTDTQYF TGCACCCGGAAGTGCTGCACAGATACGCAGTATTTT
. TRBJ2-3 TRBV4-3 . CASSQTLSTDTQYF TGCGCCAGCAGCCAAACCCTGAGCACAGATACGCAGTATTTT
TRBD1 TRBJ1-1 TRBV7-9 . CASSRPGQGAGVGEAFF TGTGCCAGCAGCCGCCCCGGACAGGGGGCGGGAGTGGGTGAAGCTTTCTTT
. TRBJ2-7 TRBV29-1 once CSVRKSIYEQYF TGCAGCGTTCGGAAGTCGATTTACGAGCAGTACTTC
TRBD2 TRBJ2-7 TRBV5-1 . CASSFGLAGISYEQYF TGCGCCAGCAGCTTCGGACTAGCGGGCATCTCCTACGAGCAGTACTTC
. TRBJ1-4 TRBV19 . CASSIDLETGHNEKLFF TGTGCCAGTAGTATAGATCTGGAGACAGGCCATAATGAAAAACTGTTTTTT
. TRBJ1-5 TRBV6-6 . CASTLGQSRPNQPQHF TGTGCCAGCACTCTTGGACAGTCACGTCCGAATCAGCCCCAGCATTTT
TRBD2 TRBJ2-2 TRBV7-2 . CASSSPSGGPNTGELFF TGTGCCAGCAGCTCCCCTAGCGGGGGCCCGAACACCGGGGAGCTGTTTTTT
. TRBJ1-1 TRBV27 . CASSWDPGDTEAFF TGTGCCAGCAGTTGGGACCCCGGGGACACTGAAGCTTTCTTT
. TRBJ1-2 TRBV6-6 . CASSFNRQGKGYGYTF TGTGCCAGCAGTTTCAATAGGCAGGGAAAAGGCTATGGCTACACCTTC
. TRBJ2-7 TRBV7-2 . CASSWGDRAYEQYF TGTGCCAGCAGCTGGGGGGACCGCGCCTACGAGCAGTACTTC
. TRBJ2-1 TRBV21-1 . CASSPHRVLVSNEQFF TGTGCCAGCAGCCCGCACCGGGTGTTGGTATCCAATGAGCAGTTCTTC
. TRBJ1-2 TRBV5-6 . CASSLGPGFYGYTF TGTGCCAGCAGCTTGGGCCCGGGTTTCTATGGCTACACCTTC
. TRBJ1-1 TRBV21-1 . CASSQLPSGFRETEAFF TGTGCCAGCAGCCAACTACCCAGCGGGTTCAGGGAGACTGAAGCTTTCTTT
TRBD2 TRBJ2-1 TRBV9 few CASSPTSGQYNEQFF TGTGCCAGCAGCCCAACTAGCGGGCAATACAATGAGCAGTTCTTC
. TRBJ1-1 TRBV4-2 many CASSQDPRSQLYTEAFF TGTGCCAGCAGCCAAGATCCTCGGAGTCAGCTCTACACTGAAGCTTTCTTT
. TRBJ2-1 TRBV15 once CATSKMRGRNEQFF TGTGCCACCAGCAAAATGCGGGGGCGCAATGAGCAGTTCTTC
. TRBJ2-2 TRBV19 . CASSIFKGWNGELFF TGTGCCAGTAGTATATTTAAGGGGTGGAACGGGGAGCTGTTTTTT
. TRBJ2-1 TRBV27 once CASSRPPYNEQFF TGTGCCAGTTCAAGGCCCCCGTACAATGAGCAGTTCTTC
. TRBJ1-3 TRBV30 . CAWSVGSSGNTIYF TGTGCCTGGAGTGTAGGGAGCTCTGGAAACACCATATATTTT
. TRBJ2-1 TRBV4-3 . CASSSSGDYNEQFF TGCGCCAGCAGCTCCTCCGGGGACTACAATGAGCAGTTCTTC
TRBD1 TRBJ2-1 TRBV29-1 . CSVEGNRGLYNEQFF TGCAGCGTTGAAGGGAACAGGGGGCTCTACAATGAGCAGTTCTTC
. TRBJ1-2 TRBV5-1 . CASSLGPDRDHGYTF TGCGCCAGCAGCTTAGGACCCGACAGAGATCATGGCTACACCTTC
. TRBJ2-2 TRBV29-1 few CSVKPQAGELFF TGCAGCGTTAAACCCCAGGCCGGGGAGCTGTTTTTT
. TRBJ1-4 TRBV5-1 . CASSLGRNEKLFF TGCGCCAGCAGCTTAGGCAGAAATGAAAAACTGTTTTTT
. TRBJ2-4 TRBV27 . CASSLSGIQVGGKNIQYF TGTGCCAGCAGTTTATCCGGGATACAGGTGGGAGGAAAAAACATTCAGTACTTC
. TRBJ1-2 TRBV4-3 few CASSQDRGGGYTF TGCGCCAGCAGCCAAGACCGAGGTGGAGGCTACACCTTC
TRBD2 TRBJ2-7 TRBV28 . CASMGAGGPYEQYF TGTGCCAGCATGGGAGCGGGAGGGCCCTACGAGCAGTACTTC
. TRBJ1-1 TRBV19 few CASSIDQRGPEAFF TGTGCCAGTAGTATAGATCAGCGGGGGCCTGAAGCTTTCTTT
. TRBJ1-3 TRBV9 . CASNRASGNTIYF TGTGCCAGCAATCGGGCCTCTGGAAACACCATATATTTT
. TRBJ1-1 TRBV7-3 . CASSRQVNTEAFF TGTGCCAGCAGCAGACAGGTGAACACTGAAGCTTTCTTT
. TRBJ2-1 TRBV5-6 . CASSPGPMSSYNEQFF TGTGCCAGCAGCCCGGGACCAATGAGCTCCTACAATGAGCAGTTCTTC
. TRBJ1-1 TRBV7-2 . CASSLLGGTEAFF TGTGCCAGCAGCTTACTTGGGGGAACTGAAGCTTTCTTT
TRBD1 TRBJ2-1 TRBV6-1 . CASVRRDRPQIEQFF TGTGCCAGCGTCCGACGGGACAGGCCCCAGATTGAGCAGTTCTTC
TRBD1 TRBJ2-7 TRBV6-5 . CASTQRQGAYEQYF TGTGCCAGCACCCAACGGCAGGGGGCCTACGAGCAGTACTTC
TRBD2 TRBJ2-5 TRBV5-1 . CASTPGGGLGVRETQYF TGCGCCAGCACCCCAGGCGGGGGACTAGGTGTAAGGGAGACCCAGTACTTC
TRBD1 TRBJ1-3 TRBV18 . CASSPRTGSGNTIYF TGTGCCAGCTCACCCCGGACAGGGTCTGGAAACACCATATATTTT
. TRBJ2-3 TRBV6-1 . CASSGRQVLVDTQYF TGTGCCAGCAGTGGAAGACAGGTTTTGGTAGATACGCAGTATTTT
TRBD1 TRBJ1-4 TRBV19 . CASSRTGVDEKLFF TGTGCCAGTAGTAGGACAGGGGTGGACGAAAAACTGTTTTTT
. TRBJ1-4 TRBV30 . CAWSVNRGEKLFF TGTGCCTGGAGTGTTAACCGTGGGGAAAAACTGTTTTTT
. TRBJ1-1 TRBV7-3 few CASSRTENTEAFF TGTGCCAGCAGCCGGACGGAGAACACTGAAGCTTTCTTT
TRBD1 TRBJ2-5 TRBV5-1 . CASSFYRDRERSGETQYF TGCGCCAGCAGCTTCTACCGGGACAGGGAGAGATCCGGAGAGACCCAGTACTTC
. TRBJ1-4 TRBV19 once CASSMGSHNEKLFF TGTGCCAGTAGTATGGGCAGCCATAATGAAAAACTGTTTTTT
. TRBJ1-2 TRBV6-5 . CASSSPKEANYGYTF TGTGCCAGCAGCTCTCCTAAGGAGGCTAACTATGGCTACACCTTC
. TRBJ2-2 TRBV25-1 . CASSVFTGELFF TGTGCCAGCAGTGTTTTCACCGGGGAGCTGTTTTTT
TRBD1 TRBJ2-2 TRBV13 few CASSLNGQGRDGELFF TGTGCCAGCAGCTTAAACGGACAGGGGAGGGACGGGGAGCTGTTTTTT